This T cell receptor (beta chain) was captured by sequencing in a study of cytomegalovirus exposure and HLA in healthy donors (dated by TCRdb to about 2017). Broadly, across the study: An earlier analysis of some 550 of the donors reported approximately 270 Gb of sequence data and more than 90 million unique TCR beta sequences from about 179 million T cells. Class I and class II HLA loci were covered by the typing at four-digit resolution. The number of typed donors differed by locus: about 620-630 for A, B, C, DRB1 and DQB1; some 500 for DQA1; roughly 600 for DPA1; and about 450 for DPB1. The aim of the study was to test whether cataloging public T cell receptors could identify signatures of past pathogen exposure. A separate validation cohort of over a hundred different subjects was used in addition to the approximately 640-subject first cohort. The study profiled the T cell repertoires of hundreds of subjects by immunosequencing and related them to cytomegalovirus serostatus. An early release covering around 630 HLA-typed donors comprised approximately 300 gigabases of sequencing data and some 79 million unique TCR sequences. Several DR-DQ haplotypes were handled as single units for association and clustering because linkage in the cohort was strong. Across 300 to 400 genotyped donors of the cohort, an average of roughly 230,000 unique TCR beta nucleotide sequences per donor were sequenced, and roughly a sixth of those sequences were non-productive. Every discovery cohort repertoire had been produced on one sequencing platform. The later analysis used no new phenotypic data to find candidate immune exposures, relying instead on TCR beta sequences and their occurrence across donors. High-throughput TCR immunosequencing, statistical association of individual TCRs with disease status, and machine learning were combined to predict cytomegalovirus infection status. In a later analysis, previously published TCR beta repertoires from several hundred donors were re-analyzed and high-resolution HLA genotyping was added so that TCR occurrence patterns could be studied. Of the approximately 400 genotyped donors, approximately 82% fell in the genetic ancestry cluster associated with self-reported Caucasian donors. In a later genetic analysis, genome-wide SNP genotypes for about 55% of the roughly 700 donors were used, and that subset was treated as a discovery cohort. Donor age, sex, ethnicity and CMV serostatus were compiled alongside the repertoire data. To decide whether each TCR beta V gene segment behaved as functional or pseudogenic, an earlier analysis of 587 of the donors relied on high-throughput TCR beta sequencing. General study outcomes and caveats: Cytomegalovirus status was reported to be diagnosed by the classifier with high specificity and sensitivity in both the original and validation cohorts. The earlier analysis of 450 to 700 of the donors excluded 15 to 20 rarely observed V segments, including chromosome 9 orphons, because counts were too low. The presence/absence analyses assumed that sequencing depth was roughly uniform across donors, and that assumption may not be true. Because HLA typing was missing for some donors at each locus, association tests included only the typed subset. The study listed approximately 150 TCR beta chains as associated with cytomegalovirus. For the cohort, immune exposure information was limited to CMV serostatus. Assigning TCR associations to individual alleles was difficult when HLA alleles, especially DR and DQ, strongly co-occurred. In vitro tests confirmed that three of the cytomegalovirus-associated TCR beta chains recognize cytomegalovirus antigens. In an earlier analysis of around 500 of the donors, most TCR beta V segments appeared in productive rearrangements about 90% or about 30% of the time, broadly matching IMGT annotations. V-gene and J-gene trimming of TCR beta chains was associated with a missense DCLRE1C variant in a later genetic analysis, and the association was replicated in an independent cohort. According to a later analysis, TCR association rates differed among HLA loci, with DRB1 alleles showing the most associated TCRs and HLA-C alleles showing the fewest. Most TCR sequences were seen in very few donors, while some public TCRs were found in many individuals. In a later analysis, HLA-associated TCR beta chains showed more clonal expansion and lower generation probabilities than non-associated chains that were equally common. A further reported finding was that TCR beta sequences accurately predicted the HLA-A and HLA-B alleles for most subjects in the first cohort. In a later genetic analysis, fewer N-insertions in productive TCRs were reported among donors in an Asian-associated ancestry cluster than the roughly 700-donor mean. A group of highly shared sequence variants was considered likely to be a technical artifact of the sequencing pipeline. Several of the top co-occurrence clusters appeared to be linked to parvovirus B19, influenza, CMV and Epstein-Barr virus, according to a later analysis. The 87-base-pair reads could not distinguish some IMGT-functional V segments, including TRBV6-2 and TRBV6-3, so those segments were excluded. This cohort had only TCR beta chains sequenced, and the lack of alpha or paired-chain data limited which features could be detected. At a false discovery rate of 0.05, a later analysis linked around 17,000 TCR beta sequences to specific HLA alleles. Linkage disequilibrium might explain the correlated functional status among segregating V segments, but an unknown experimental factor could not be ruled out. Most CMV-associated TCR beta chains appeared to be HLA-restricted in a later analysis, and the HLA associations seemed to be driven largely by CMV exposure. The authors suggested that the approach could potentially be extended to other disease states and immunological phenotypes.

The germline V gene encodes CDR1 SGHRS and CDR2 YFSETQ. The junction carries 12 bases between V and J, which are trimmed by 4 bases and 0 bases respectively. The CDR3 spans 15 residues, from the cysteine through the phenylalanine. Solely the CDR3 DNA is kept, with 45 bases framed from the first base. The method was the immunoSEQ multiplex PCR assay. The multiplex PCR relied on a mix of 60 forward primers for TCR Vbeta segments and 13 reverse primers for TCR Jbeta segments. The CDR3 region of rearranged TCR beta genes was amplified from genomic DNA by a multiplex PCR assay. Amplified TCR beta libraries were sequenced as 87-base-pair reads on the Illumina HiSeq System. The paper's data handling went like this. A later analysis tallied approximately 87 million unique TCR beta chains across the 650 to 750 repertoires, and around 9.9 million of those chains were shared by two or more donors. To remove PCR and sequencing errors, raw reads were error-corrected and collapsed into unique sequences using a nearest-neighbor algorithm that merged closely related sequences. Alignment of CDR3 sequences to IMGT reference sequences was used to assign V, D and J gene segments. For a sequence to be retained, a match of at least six nucleotides was required to both a V gene segment and a J gene segment. Rearrangements were called productive when the CDR3 lacked stop codons and stayed in frame with V and J; all others were non-productive. Following IMGT convention, CDR3 was defined as the stretch from the second conserved V-encoded cysteine up to the conserved J-encoded phenylalanine. The earlier analysis of fewer than 750 of the donors excluded sequences that lacked an unambiguous match to a single V gene segment. An earlier analysis of several hundred of the donors called V segments functional above 56.7% productive rearrangements and segregating when the between-donor standard deviation exceeded 5%. A statistical classification framework was built for diagnosing cytomegalovirus status from the catalog of TCR beta chain sequences. In a later analysis, TCR nucleotide sequences were compared against IMGT/GENE-DB human TR gene sequences so that V and J genes could be assigned. Using the TCRdist pipeline, a later analysis assigned CDR3 sequences along with most-parsimonious VDJ recombination scenarios. In a later analysis, each TCR beta chain was defined by its CDR3 amino acid sequence together with its V-gene family, and reads lacking a unique V-gene family were excluded. A later analysis removed roughly 590 highly shared, low-generation-probability nucleotide sequences to deal with suspected cross-contamination and a sequencing artifact. In a later analysis, a clonal expansion index was calculated for each public chain from normalized within-repertoire ranks of inferred template counts. A later analysis computed generation probabilities with a VDJ recombination model fitted to out-of-frame rearrangements, and checked the results against IGoR. Hypergeometric tests were used in a later analysis to score TCR-TCR, TCR-HLA and TCR-CMV co-occurrence, with a repertoire-size bias correction applied to the TCR pairs. False discovery rates were estimated in a later analysis by permuting HLA or CMV assignments 20 times. A later analysis grouped co-occurring TCRs with DBSCAN, adding TCRdist sequence similarity when clustering within HLA-allele-positive subsets. For co-occurrence clustering, repertoires with fewer than 30,000 or more than 120,000 public chains were excluded, along with a handful of repertoires with anomalous nucleotide sharing. TCRdb's version of the immuneACCESS table is confined to in-frame rearrangements and falls short of the full clone set. An unresolved V gene accounts for under half of the shortfall where checked; the remainder is of unknown origin. V and J calls and clone size are those listed in that table; D and trimming were worked out from the DNA. The sample table contains fewer than 200,000 clones; only one count was recorded for around 84% of them. The ten largest clonotypes hold around 2.6% of the sample.

The cohort comprised more than 550 healthy bone marrow donors. At the time of sampling, all cohort members were nominally healthy, though unrecorded immune exposures were likely present. The donor was CMV seropositive and belonged to the group of about 290 seropositive cohort members. Every donor gave a peripheral blood sample, and the peripheral blood mononuclear cells from that sample were used for TCR beta sequencing. The Qiagen DNeasy Blood Extraction Kit was used to extract genomic DNA from the blood cell samples. Comment on this clone: The specificity of this receptor is unknown. The record has no base qualities; no much larger clone is one base away.

Sequences were obtained from PBMCs. The TCR was taken from a man aged 30-40 years in good health and CMV-seropositive. The rearranged chain carries TRBV5-1 and TRBJ2-3, with no D gene named confidently. The bases are TGCGCCAGCAGCCTATTCGGGTATAGCACAGATACGCAGTATTTT. It translates to CASSLFGYSTDTQYF.